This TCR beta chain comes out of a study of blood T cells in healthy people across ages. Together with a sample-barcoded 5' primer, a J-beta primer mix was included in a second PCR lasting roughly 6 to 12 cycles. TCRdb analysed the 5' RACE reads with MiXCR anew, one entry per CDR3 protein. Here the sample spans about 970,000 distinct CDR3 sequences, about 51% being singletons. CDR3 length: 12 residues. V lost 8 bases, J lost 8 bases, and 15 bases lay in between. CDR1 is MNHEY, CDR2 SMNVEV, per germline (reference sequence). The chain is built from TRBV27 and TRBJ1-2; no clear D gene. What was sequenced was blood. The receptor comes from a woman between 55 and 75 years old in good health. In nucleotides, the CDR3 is TGTGCCAGCCGGGCTCCCGGAGGCGGCTACACCTTC. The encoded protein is CASRAPGGGYTF.